This entry concerns a single T cell receptor (beta chain). Its antigen is unknown. V lost 6 bases and J lost 0, with 11 bases in between. The germline V gene encodes CDR1 GTSNPN and CDR2 SVGIG (reference sequence). CDR3 length: 13 amino acids. These data are taken from a study of chemoradiotherapy in HPV16-positive cancers. Study outcomes and limitations: Only a couple of HPV16-positive patients supplied the functional HPV-specificity definition. Candidate HPV-specific clones and E7-related TCR motifs grew in tumor during treatment.

Some clones are missing from TCRdb's copy, which holds only in-frame ones; the method was immunoSEQ multiplex PCR. The data contain about 8,100 clones, less than 85% of them singletons. This TCR was recovered from a human donor with HPV-associated anogenital cancer. Sampling took place from a patient who underwent chemoradiotherapy. The chain uses TRBV30 and TRBJ1-2; no clear D gene. Written as DNA, the CDR3 is TGTGCCTGTGCAGATAAATCTAACTATGGCTACACCTTC. Its translation: CACADKSNYGYTF.